Presented here are 21 T cell receptor beta chains from one specimen sequenced in a study of blood T cell repertoires in COVID-19 (TCRdb year 2020). The method behind the library was the immunoSEQ multiplex PCR assay. Imported from immuneACCESS, the table was reduced by TCRdb to in-frame sequences with V and J called. These copies leave out some clones; in studies compared against another copy, an unresolved V gene accounts for under half, and the cause of the remainder is not known. Recorded for this sample are over 100,000 clones; 85% of them occurred a single time. The ten largest clonotypes hold about 11% of the sample. Sequencing was performed on peripheral blood. Receptors originate from an elderly man with acute or convalescent COVID-19.

The rearrangement joins TRBV7-2 to TRBJ2-5; 7 bases agree with TRBD1. Unmatched junction bases numbered 3, after V lost 0 bases and J lost 5 bases. Looked up from germline, CDR1 is SGHTA and CDR2 is FQGNSA. This CDR3 region has 14 residues. The CDR3 DNA sequence: TGTGCCAGCAGCTTAGCACAGGGGCGCGAGACCCAGTACTTC. It encodes CASSLAQGRETQYF.

This clone was observed a few times. The chain couples TRBV10-3 to TRBJ2-7, with D perhaps matching TRBD1 (6 bases). V lost 6 bases to trimming and J lost 2 bases, with 14 bases between them. Germline values: CDR1 ENHRY, CDR2 SYGVKD. There are 14 residues in the CDR3. CDR3 amino acids: CAISSTAGAYEQYF. As DNA, the CDR3 is TGTGCCATCAGCTCTACGGCAGGGGCCTACGAGCAGTACTTC.

V is TRBV11-2 and J is TRBJ1-1; D gene unclear. The V gene lost 2 bases and the J gene lost 3 bases, with 10 bases spanning the gap. Germline V lookup: CDR1 SGHAT, CDR2 FQNNGV. This CDR3 is built from 14 residues. CDR3 bases: TGTGCCAGCAGCTTAAACGCTCCGGACACTGAAGCTTTCTTT. Protein product: CASSLNAPDTEAFF.

This rearrangement joins TRBV7-9 to TRBJ1-4; the match to TRBD1 covers 8 bases. CDR1 and CDR2 (germline): SEHNR, FQNEAQ (reference sequence). V lost 7 bases and J lost 7; bases outside the gene matches: 8. The CDR3 contains 14 residues. The CDR3 is CASIGQGLGEKLFF. In nucleotides, the CDR3 is TGTGCCAGCATCGGACAGGGTTTAGGTGAAAAACTGTTTTTT.

This chain links TRBV5-1 with TRBJ2-6; D might be TRBD1 (6 bases). In germline, CDR1 is SGHRS, CDR2 YFSETQ. V was pared by 1 base and J by 0 bases, with 11 bases between. This CDR3 is 17 amino acids long. The CDR3: CASSLQIRGSGANVLTF. CDR3 DNA sequence: TGCGCCAGCAGCTTGCAAATCAGGGGCTCTGGGGCCAACGTCCTGACTTTC.

The chain has TRBV20-1 and TRBJ1-1; TRBD1 aligns across 7 bases. The CDR3 is 11 amino acids. Trimming cost V 7 bases and J 5 bases; bases outside gene matches: 4. The germline CDR1 and CDR2 sequences are DFQATT and SNEGSKA (reference sequence). The CDR3 bases are TGCAGTGGAGGGGGCGGAACTGAAGCTTTCTTT. This encodes CSGGGGTEAFF.

The V gene is TRBV4-3, the J gene TRBJ1-2, with D possibly matching TRBD1 (6 bases). The CDR3 runs 13 residues. V lost 8 bases and J lost 2, with 12 bases in between. Germline V gene lookup returns CDR1 LGHNA and CDR2 YSLEER. The CDR3 DNA reads TGCGCCAGCTCAGGGGAACCCAACTATGGCTACACCTTC. Translating it yields CASSGEPNYGYTF.

The chain employs TRBV7-2 and TRBJ2-3, with 8 bases identical to TRBD2. This CDR3 has 15 residues. V lost 6 bases to trimming and J lost 4 bases; unmatched junction nucleotides: 9. The germline V gene encodes CDR1 SGHTA and CDR2 FQGNSA. The CDR3 is CASRESGSWPDTQYF. The CDR3, as DNA: TGTGCCAGCAGAGAAAGCGGGAGTTGGCCAGATACGCAGTATTTT.

This clone was detected once. The chain couples TRBV10-3 to TRBJ1-5; no reliable D call. Per germline, CDR1 ENHRY and CDR2 SYGVKD. The CDR3 spans 13 residues. V dropped 3 bases and J dropped 8 bases, with 11 bases sitting between them. This chain's CDR3 is CAISDSSGEPQHF. CDR3 coding DNA: TGTGCCATCAGTGATAGTTCGGGAGAGCCCCAGCATTTT.

The chain joins TRBV7-2 to TRBJ2-7, with D possibly matching TRBD2 (5 bases). Germline V CDR1 and CDR2: SGHTA, FQGNSA. Trimming pared 1 base from V and 0 bases from J, leaving 10 bases between. The CDR3 runs to 15 residues. CDR3 DNA: TGTGCCAGCAGCTTAGGGCTAGCAGCCTCCTACGAGCAGTACTTC. This codes for CASSLGLAASYEQYF.

This clone was found a few times. This chain links TRBV19 with TRBJ2-7; D uncertain. The CDR3 runs to 13 residues. Germline V gene data show CDR1 as LNHDA and CDR2 as SQIVND (reference sequence). Trimming removed 6 bases at V and 2 bases at J, with 11 bases between. CDR3 DNA sequence: TGTGCCAGTAGCTCGGAGAAAGCCTACGAGCAGTACTTC. It translates to CASSSEKAYEQYF.

This rearrangement joins TRBV12-3 or TRBV12-4 to TRBJ2-6; weak D call: TRBD2 (6 bases). CDR3 length: 13 residues. With 5 bases removed from V and 8 bases from J, the gap between germline ends came to 10 bases. The CDR3, as DNA: TGTGCCAGCAGTACCGGGACTTCCAACGTCCTGACTTTC. It yields the protein CASSTGTSNVLTF.

The table lists this clone with a few counts. The V and J genes are TRBV9 and TRBJ2-1; no clear D gene. Trimming removed 0 bases at V and 2 bases at J, with 9 bases between. From germline, CDR1 is SGDLS and CDR2 YYNGEE. The CDR3 contains 15 residues. CDR3 sequence (DNA): TGTGCCAGCAGCGTAGAAACTGCACCCTACAATGAGCAGTTCTTC. Translation: CASSVETAPYNEQFF. The full variable domain, in which reference TRBV9 and TRBJ2-1 provide the parts outside the CDR3, is DSGVTQTPKHLITATGQRVTLRCSPRSGDLSVYWYQQSLDQGLQFLIQYYNGEERAKGNILERFSAQQFPDLHSELNLSSLELGDSALYFCASSVETAPYNEQFFGPGTRLTVL.

The chain carries TRBV7-6 and TRBJ2-6; D unresolved. Between the trimmed V and J ends, which lost 3 bases and 0 bases, there was a span of 3 bases. The CDR3 spans 14 residues. The germline CDR1 and CDR2 sequences are SGHVS and FNYEAQ. For the CDR3, the DNA is TGTGCCAGCAGCTTCGGCTCTGGGGCCAACGTCCTGACTTTC. It specifies CASSFGSGANVLTF.

The chain couples TRBV12-3 or TRBV12-4 to TRBJ2-3, with D possibly TRBD1 on 5 matching bases. This CDR3 spans 13 amino acids. Between the trimmed V and J ends, which lost 3 bases and 5 bases, there was a span of 9 bases. For the CDR3, the DNA is TGTGCCAGCAGTTTCAGGGTTATAGATACGCAGTATTTT. Translating gives CASSFRVIDTQYF.

The genes are TRBV15 and TRBJ1-5, with 7 nucleotides matching TRBD1. This CDR3 is 14 amino acids long. Per the germline V gene, CDR1 is LNHNV and CDR2 is YYDKDF (reference sequence). J was trimmed by 4 bases and V by 5 bases; bases with no gene match: 5. The CDR3 nucleotides are TGTGCCACCAGCCTCAGGGGGGCAAATCAGCCCCAGCATTTT. Translated, it gives CATSLRGANQPQHF.

The chain carries TRBV4-3 and TRBJ1-6, with 9 bases identical to TRBD1. There are 16 residues in the CDR3. Trimming took 1 base from V and 6 from J; bases not matched to a gene: 4. The germline gives CDR1 LGHNA, CDR2 YSLEER. In nucleotides, the CDR3 is TGCGCCAGCAGCCAAGCCTCGGACAGGGGTAATTCACCCCTCCACTTT. Translated: CASSQASDRGNSPLHF.

The V call is TRBV25-1, the J call TRBJ1-3, with a tentative D call TRBD1 (5 bases). The V end was cut by 3 bases, the J end by 0 bases, with 9 bases between. CDR1 and CDR2 (germline): MGHDK, SYGVNS. The CDR3 extends over 15 amino acids. The CDR3 sequence is CASSEGQHSGNTIYF. In nucleotides, the CDR3 is TGTGCCAGCAGTGAGGGGCAGCACTCTGGAAACACCATATATTTT.

The V gene is TRBV2, the J gene TRBJ1-2, with 8 bases matching TRBD1. Germline V gene lookup returns CDR1 SNHLY and CDR2 FYNNEI. The CDR3 is 13 residues long. V trimming: 6 bases; J trimming: 3 bases; junction bases outside the gene matches: 3. The CDR3 reads CASRATGDYGYTF. CDR3 nucleotides: TGTGCCAGCAGGGCGACAGGGGACTATGGCTACACCTTC.

This clone came up once. The chain combines TRBV7-3 with TRBJ1-2, with 8 bases aligning to TRBD1. The V segment lost 4 bases and the J segment 4 bases; nucleotides outside the gene matches: 2. This CDR3 is 13 amino acids long. Germline V gene lookup returns CDR1 SGHTA and CDR2 FQGTGA. DNA of the CDR3: TGTGCCAGCAGCTCCGGACAGGGCTATGGCTACACCTTC. Its protein is CASSSGQGYGYTF.

The V gene is TRBV5-1, the J gene TRBJ1-6; TRBD1 might be the D (5 bases). The germline V gene has CDR1 SGHRS and CDR2 YFSETQ. CDR3 size: 19 residues. V was shortened by 4 bases and J by 4 bases, with 24 bases between the two germline ends. CDR3 amino acids: CASSPPLGAGLQYNSPLHF. CDR3 sequence (DNA): TGCGCCAGCAGCCCCCCGCTAGGGGCCGGGTTGCAGTATAATTCACCCCTCCACTTT.